The 13 T cell receptor beta chains below all came from one sample that was sequenced in a study of blood T cell repertoires in COVID-19. The table came from immunoSEQ multiplex PCR; TCRdb's copy has only in-frame clones and leaves some out. This table holds more than 65,000 clones, roughly 85% found once. The sample consisted of peripheral blood. The receptor set was obtained from a woman in her seventies with acute or convalescent COVID-19.

The chain links TRBV7-3 to TRBJ2-2; 7 positions match TRBD1. Germline V gene data show CDR1 as SGHTA and CDR2 as FQGTGA. CDR3 length equals 13 residues. V gave up 5 bases and J gave up 6 bases; unmatched junction bases: 3. The CDR3: CASSPQGAGELFF. CDR3 sequence (DNA): TGTGCCAGCAGCCCCCAGGGGGCCGGGGAGCTGTTTTTT.

This chain uses TRBV24-1 with TRBJ1-4, with 8 bases lining up with TRBD1. CDR3 length equals 14 residues. The J segment lost 8 bases and the V segment lost 2 bases, leaving 3 bases of the junction unmatched. Germline lookup yields CDR1 KGHDR and CDR2 SFDVKD. The CDR3, as DNA: TGTGCCACCAGTGATTCCCGGACAGGGGAAAAACTGTTTTTT. Translating it yields CATSDSRTGEKLFF.

The rearrangement joins TRBV29-1 to TRBJ1-4, with 8 bases lining up with TRBD1. The V gene end was trimmed by 7 bases and the J gene end by 3 bases; junction bases not matched to a gene: 4. Germline V gene lookup returns CDR1 SQVTM and CDR2 ANQGSEA. There are 13 residues in the CDR3. Here the CDR3 DNA reads TGCAGCGGTGGGACAGGCGCTAATGAAAAACTGTTTTTT. The encoded protein is CSGGTGANEKLFF. The whole variable domain, filled in from reference TRBV29-1 and TRBJ1-4, reads SAVISQKPSRDICQRGTSLTIQCQVDSQVTMMFWYRQQPGQSLTLIATANQGSEATYESGFVIDKFPISRPNLTFSTLTVSNMSPEDSSIYLCSGGTGANEKLFFGSGTQLSVL.

This clone was seen repeatedly, ten times or more. V gene TRBV30 combines with J gene TRBJ1-2, with 7 bases aligning to TRBD1. Germline V gene sequence: CDR1 GTSNPN, CDR2 SVGIG (reference sequence). V was clipped by 1 base and J by 7 bases; unmatched bases: 6. The CDR3 length is 13 residues. The CDR3 DNA sequence: TGTGCCTGGAGTGGGGGGACAGTCGCTGGCTACACCTTC. Translation: CAWSGGTVAGYTF.

J is TRBJ1-2 and V is TRBV27, with 10 bases lining up with TRBD1. CDR1 is MNHEY and CDR2 is SMNVEV in the germline V gene (reference sequence). This CDR3 has 17 residues. Trimming took 0 bases from V and 1 from J; bases not matched to a gene: 5. CDR3 DNA: TGTGCCAGCAGTTTATCGGGACAGGGGACGATTAACTATGGCTACACCTTC. It specifies CASSLSGQGTINYGYTF.

This clone was picked up a small number of times. The chain links TRBV5-5 to TRBJ2-7, with 16 positions matching TRBD2. Germline V CDR1 and CDR2: SGHKS, YYEKEE (reference sequence). Losses at the gene ends were 6 bases for V and 3 bases for J; bases not matched to a gene: 9. The length of the CDR3 is 17 residues. CDR3 nucleotides: TGTGCCAGCACCCCGGGACTAGCGGGAGGGGGGAACTACGAGCAGTACTTC. Translated: CASTPGLAGGGNYEQYF.

CDR3 sequence: CATSRGQGFNQPQHF. CDR3 DNA sequence: TGTGCCACCAGCAGAGGACAGGGCTTCAATCAGCCCCAGCATTTT. The chain carries TRBV15 and TRBJ1-5, with 7 positions matching TRBD1. Germline-derived CDR1 and CDR2 are LNHNV and YYDKDF (reference sequence). This CDR3 has 15 amino acids. The J segment lost 3 bases and the V segment lost 1 base, leaving 3 bases of the junction unmatched.

This clone was counted between two and nine times. The J gene is TRBJ2-2, the V gene TRBV5-1, with 8 nucleotides matching TRBD1. The V gene's germline CDR1 is SGHRS and CDR2 YFSETQ. J was trimmed by 5 bases and V by 0 bases; bases with no gene match: 0. The CDR3 extends over 14 amino acids. DNA for the CDR3: TGCGCCAGCAGCTTGGGACAGGGGACCGGGGAGCTGTTTTTT. It specifies CASSLGQGTGELFF.

This clone was counted a few times. The V call is TRBV11-2, the J call TRBJ2-1, with TRBD2 as a possible D gene (5 bases). Trimming stripped 5 bases from V and 9 bases from J, with 11 bases between. Per germline, CDR1 SGHAT and CDR2 FQNNGV. The CDR3 length is 12 residues. CDR3 residues: CASSGRDFEQFF. CDR3 DNA sequence: TGTGCCAGCAGCGGCCGGGATTTTGAGCAGTTCTTC.

This clone was detected once. The chain links TRBV7-8 to TRBJ2-7, with a possible D match to TRBD2 (5 bases). CDR3 length: 16 residues. Germline CDR1 is SGHVS and CDR2 is FQNEAQ. Trimming left V 1 base short and J 4 bases short, with 17 bases between. The CDR3 DNA is TGTGCCAGCAGCTTAGGGGCTAGGAGGAGAGAGTACGAGCAGTACTTC. The encoded protein is CASSLGARRREYEQYF.

The chain joins TRBV9 to TRBJ2-7; D uncertain. Between the trimmed V and J ends, which lost 4 bases and 1 base, there was a span of 12 bases. Germline CDR1 SGDLS, CDR2 YYNGEE. The CDR3 is 14 amino acids. The CDR3 region has the DNA TGTGCCAGCAGCCTCAGTATGGAGTCCTACGAGCAGTACTTC. Encoded protein: CASSLSMESYEQYF.

The rearrangement joins TRBV19 to TRBJ1-2; D possibly corresponds to TRBD1 (6 bases). This CDR3 is 11 amino acids long. V gave up 6 bases and J gave up 7 bases, with 9 bases separating them. Germline values: CDR1 LNHDA, CDR2 SQIVND (reference sequence). CDR3 sequence: CASSNRAGYTF. The CDR3 nucleotides read TGTGCCAGTAGCAACAGGGCTGGCTACACCTTC.

The gene calls are TRBV7-6 and TRBJ2-1; TRBD2 matches at 10 bases. The CDR3 has 15 residues. The germline CDR1 and CDR2 sequences are SGHVS and FNYEAQ. J gave up 5 bases and V 1 base, and 2 bases lay outside the gene matches. CDR3 loop: CASSLGTSGNNEQFF. CDR3 DNA sequence: TGTGCCAGCAGCTTAGGGACTAGCGGCAACAATGAGCAGTTCTTC.